This T cell receptor beta chain appears in the sequencing data of a study of cytomegalovirus exposure and HLA in healthy donors. The length of the CDR3 is 13 residues. The V gene lost 6 bases and the J gene lost 1 base, with 9 bases spanning the gap. Germline V CDR1 and CDR2: MRHNA, SNTAGT. Amplification used 60 Vbeta primers and 13 Jbeta primers. Clones were read by immunoSEQ multiplex PCR, and TCRdb kept only the in-frame ones, dropping some. The table lists 100,000 to 150,000 clones, around four fifths of them singletons, with around 4% in the top ten. This clone was seen only a few times. Sequencing was carried out using PBMCs. This TCR derives from a middle-aged woman in good health and CMV-seronegative. This sequence joins TRBV6-4 and TRBJ1-1, with D hard to call. CDR3 bases: TGTGCCAGCAGGCCCGAGGGGAACACTGAAGCTTTCTTT. Amino acids: CASRPEGNTEAFF.